The T cell receptor beta chain under discussion was sequenced for a study of OX40 agonist ivuxolimab in advanced cancers. Study-wide context: The dose of intravenous ivuxolimab that patients received every 2 weeks ranged from 0.01 to 10 mg/kg.

Clones were read by immunoSEQ multiplex PCR, and TCRdb kept only the in-frame ones, dropping some. In the table there are some 64,000 clones, 80% to 95% of which are singletons. Researchers took blood at baseline, on cycle 4 day 1, and on cycle 7 day 1. The germline CDR1 and CDR2 sequences are DFQATT and SNEGSKA (reference sequence). The V and J ends lost 4 bases and 3 bases respectively, with 6 bases between them. The length of the CDR3 is 11 residues. The sequence was obtained from an adult with an advanced solid tumor such as melanoma, head and neck, liver or kidney cancer. The chain recombines TRBV20-1 with TRBJ2-5; D is unresolved. The source was CD4+ or CD8+ T cells sorted from blood, collected in a trial of the OX40 agonist ivuxolimab. The DNA of the CDR3 is TGCAGTGCTAAGCCCGAAGAGACCCAGTACTTC. It is translated as CSAKPEETQYF.